The table lists the clone carrying this TCR beta chain with a few counts. Its antigen is not known. A universal primer binding site was introduced by template switching. The final cDNA contained unique molecular identifiers. MiXCR was run by TCRdb on the 5' RACE reads, yielding one entry per CDR3 protein. The sample lists around 1.7 million distinct CDR3 sequences, under 35% occurring once. This sample was included in a study of identical twins. Study-level findings and limits: For out-of-frame beta sequences, excess twin sharing was weaker. Among monozygotic twins, out-of-frame TCR alpha sharing exceeded what models predicted. Diverse VJ usage suggested most zero-insertion clonotypes were not invariant T cells.

The specimen sequenced was cord blood. The receptor was derived from a newborn girl in good health.

The CDR3 DNA sequence: TGTGCCAGCAGTGATGGAGGGGGTCAGCCCCAGCATTTT. This codes for CASSDGGGQPQHF. The chain carries TRBV6-1 and TRBJ1-5, with D possibly being TRBD1 (6 bases). Germline V gene lookup returns CDR1 MNHNS and CDR2 SASEGT. The CDR3 is 13 amino acids. V was shortened by 3 bases and J by 6 bases, with 9 bases between the two germline ends.